The entry that follows covers one T cell receptor beta chain sequence. This clonotype was counted a few times. Its antigen is still unknown. The record has no base qualities; no much larger clone is one base away. Peripheral blood CD8+ and CD4+ T cells from healthy donors, Susac syndrome patients and multiple sclerosis patients were profiled by high-throughput TCR beta sequencing. Healthy donors were included as age- and sex-matched controls. Bulk CD8+ and CD4+ T cells were purified by magnetic negative isolation, while CD8+ TEMRA cells were enriched using FACS. Blood was drawn into EDTA tubes, processed within 24 hours, and PBMCs were isolated by density gradient centrifugation. PBMCs intended for TCR sequencing were frozen in liquid nitrogen and were later thawed in a 37 degrees C water bath. Purity of sorted or isolated CD4+, CD8+ and CD8+ TEMRA cells was at least 90%. RNA was extracted using the RNeasy kit, and about 0.5 to 1 ug of the RNA was reverse transcribed with random hexamers. TCR beta CDR3 regions were amplified with the immunoSEQ multiplex PCR assay covering 54 Vbeta and 13 Jbeta segments. PCR amplification bias was corrected by using a synthetic template baseline for primer optimization and computational correction. In the authors' own workflow: Reads were annotated to V, D and J genes according to IMGT and were analyzed with immunoSEQ Analyzer, with only productive sequences retained. To calculate clonality, Shannon entropy was normalized by log2 of the number of productive unique sequences and then subtracted from one. Public and private clones were assessed among the 100 most prevalent clones of each patient and control. A clone was defined as Susac-specific if it was absent from the healthy and MS cohorts, from more than 850 published viral clones and from other ImmuneACCESS disease sequences. The public reads were reprocessed in TCRdb via fastp at Q25 and MiXCR, keeping in-frame beta chains. For every CDR3 protein sequence, its rows merge into one entry that carries the most common genes and DNA. TCRdb, rather than the study authors, made the V and J calls. Within this sample are 180,000 or so distinct CDR3 sequences, with over 85% of them counted one time only. About 0.13% of the sample is held by the ten biggest clonotypes.

In the germline V gene, CDR1 corresponds to SNHLY and CDR2 to FYNNEI. Taken from cysteine to phenylalanine, the CDR3 has 15 residues. This entry keeps only the CDR3 DNA: 45 bases, framed from base 1. V is clipped by 4 bases and J by 0 bases, and the sequence between their germline boundaries is 9 bases long. The data stem from a study of CD8 T cells in Susac syndrome (dated by TCRdb to the late 2010s). For the study in its entirety: Whether CD8+ T cell activation and differentiation in Susac syndrome was antigen driven was tested using repertoire sequencing.

The full study reports these points: The number of individuals in the TCR sequencing and HLA analysis was acknowledged as relatively small.

The chain is encoded by TRBV2 joined to TRBJ2-2; no D gene call is confident. Sample: CD4+ T cells from PBMCs. The clonotype originates from a human donor in good health. The nucleotide sequence reads as follows: TGTGCCAGCAGTGTAACAGTGGCGAACACCGGGGAGCTGTTTTTT. It is translated as CASSVTVANTGELFF.